This T cell receptor beta chain was observed in a study of T-cell reconstitution after alpha-beta-depleted transplantation in children (dated by TCRdb to 2016 to 2017). For context, the study as a whole: Using TCR repertoire profiling, the study quantitatively followed how T-cell immune reconstitution unfolded in children after TCRalphabeta/CD19-depleted allogeneic hematopoietic cell transplantation.

At the junction V is shortened by 6 bases and J by 2 bases, with 14 bases in between. The CDR3 goes from the cysteine to the phenylalanine over 14 residues. The retained sequence is limited to the CDR3, 42 bases, with the frame set at the first base. From a lookup of the germline V gene, CDR1 and CDR2 are MNHEY and SVGEGT. Points the paper makes about the study in general: About two months after transplant, the apparently early recovery of alphabetaT-cell counts reportedly depended on just several hundred clones that had expanded rapidly and came from non-depleted graft cells. Over the following months the frequencies of hyperexpanded clones went down, and after one year T-cell counts and TCRbeta diversity were mostly credited to newly produced T cells. In some patients, high TCRbeta diversity at day 60 was attributed to recipient T cells and intrathymic progenitors that had survived conditioning.

Library preparation used PCR. TCRdb records Illumina HiSeq 2500 as the sequencer. TCR library preparation used molecular barcoding, with unique molecular identifiers applied to normalize quantification of the TCRbeta repertoire. TCRdb reanalyzed the raw reads on its own, using fastp at Q25 for trimming and MiXCR for clone calling, and kept in-frame beta chains. Every CDR3 protein is listed once, alongside the most common genes and DNA of its rows. Counted in this sample were about 420,000 distinct CDR3 sequences; under 20% of them appeared once. Under 30% of the sample belongs to the ten largest clones. Sample treatment or condition, as interpreted from the label and publication: allogeneic hematopoietic cell transplantation with graft depleted of TCRalphabeta T cells and CD19 B cells. TCRalphabeta/CD19-depleted allogeneic hematopoietic cell grafts were given to the transplant recipients, all of whom were children.

A remark on this clonotype: The antigen it recognizes is unknown. No much larger clonotype is one base removed from it; base qualities were not supplied.

This clonotype was obtained from a boy in the first two years of life who had a stem cell transplant for Wiskott-Aldrich syndrome, so the T cells may come from the graft donor. The chain is assembled from TRBV6-2 or TRBV6-3 and TRBJ2-7; the D gene is possibly TRBD1 or TRBD2, with 5 bases matching each. The sample in question was PBMCs, mostly from graft donor cells, obtained 360 days after TCRalphabeta/CD19-depleted stem cell transplant. CDR3 reads: CASRPPGTAYEQYF. The DNA sequence follows: TGTGCCAGCAGACCGCCAGGGACGGCCTACGAGCAGTACTTC.